This TCR beta chain is drawn from a study of response to subunit inactivated influenza vaccine. TCRdb called the RT-PCR reads again in MiXCR, with one record for every CDR3 protein. Of over 300,000 distinct CDR3 sequences listed, roughly a fifth are singletons. Study outcomes and limitations: After each seasonal influenza vaccination, few new T cells are recruited, the authors suggested.

Turning to this clonotype: What it recognizes is unknown.

This CDR3 is built from 14 residues. V dropped 5 bases and J dropped 5 bases, with 13 bases sitting between them. The receptor was derived from a man aged 50 to 69 who received an inactivated influenza vaccine. This material consisted of PBMCs from blood, taken around 22 months after vaccination. J is TRBJ2-1 and V is TRBV12-3 or TRBV12-4, with TRBD2 as a possible D gene (7 bases). The CDR3 DNA reads TGTGCCAGCAGTCCGGGGGGCATCAACAATGAGCAGTTCTTC. Translating gives CASSPGGINNEQFF.